The 11 T cell receptor beta chains given below trace back to one sample, sequenced in a study of PD-1 blockade in classical Hodgkin lymphoma (dated by TCRdb to 2018 to 2020). Library method: the immunoSEQ multiplex PCR assay. What TCRdb holds here is the immuneACCESS table cut down to in-frame rearrangements. Part of the clones is not present; checked against another copy, under half of the missing clones reflect an unresolved V gene, and the others are unexplained. This sample has under 35,000 clones in its table, and around 85% of those were observed once. Of the sample, less than 3% falls within the top ten clones. The intended sense of this specimen's time point label: cycle 4 day 1 (C4D1), after around six weeks of nivolumab. Every trial patient had relapsed after autologous stem cell transplantation, and cohorts A, B and C differed in prior brentuximab vedotin exposure. Using a Miltenyi CD4+ T cell isolation kit, CD4+ T cells were purified from thawed PBMCs through magnetic negative selection.

Source: CD4+ T cells from blood, taken before the fourth cycle of nivolumab. These receptors were taken from a human donor with classical Hodgkin lymphoma.

The V call is TRBV27, the J call TRBJ2-7; 13 bases are a match to TRBD2. V was pared by 5 bases and J by 4 bases, with 2 bases of the junction left unmatched. The CDR3 sequence is 14 residues long. Germline V lookup: CDR1 MNHEY, CDR2 SMNVEV (reference sequence). CDR3 DNA sequence: TGTGCCAGCAGTCGGACTAGCGGGAGTTACGAGCAGTACTTC. Amino acids: CASSRTSGSYEQYF.

The gene calls are TRBV7-6 and TRBJ1-5, with 7 bases lining up with TRBD1. V gave up 0 bases and J gave up 0 bases; unmatched junction bases: 2. The CDR3 totals 16 residues. Germline-derived CDR1 and CDR2 are SGHVS and FNYEAQ. CDR3 coding DNA: TGTGCCAGCAGCTTAGCGGGACAGCCTAGCAATCAGCCCCAGCATTTT. The encoded protein is CASSLAGQPSNQPQHF.

For the CDR3, the DNA is TGTGCCAGCAGGACAAGGAGAGGGAGCTCCTACGAGCAGTACTTC. This gives the protein CASRTRRGSSYEQYF. V is TRBV28 and J is TRBJ2-7; tentative D call: TRBD2 (5 bases). V shed 6 bases and J shed 0 bases, with 15 bases lying between them. The CDR3 totals 15 residues. CDR1 and CDR2 (germline): MDHEN, SYDVKM.

V gene TRBV19 combines with J gene TRBJ2-2; 9 bases line up with TRBD1. This CDR3 is built from 15 residues. Germline V gives CDR1 LNHDA, CDR2 SQIVND (reference sequence). V was clipped by 5 bases and J by 3 bases; unmatched bases: 4. The CDR3 sequence is CASSLGQGDTGELFF. DNA of the CDR3: TGTGCCAGTAGTTTGGGACAGGGAGACACCGGGGAGCTGTTTTTT.

As regards this clone: Other DNA sequences of this sample code for an identical CDR3. The genes are TRBV5-1 and TRBJ2-5; D not resolved. The CDR3 extends over 11 amino acids. CDR1 is SGHRS, CDR2 YFSETQ, per germline. The ends were cut back, 3 bases at V and 1 base at J, with 1 base in the middle. The CDR3 is CASSSQETQYF. The DNA of the CDR3 is TGCGCCAGCAGCTCCCAAGAGACCCAGTACTTC.

The V and J genes are TRBV29-1 and TRBJ2-2; 8 nucleotides agree with TRBD1. The V and J ends lost 4 bases and 1 base, in that order; junction bases with no gene match: 8. Per the germline V gene, CDR1 is SQVTM and CDR2 is ANQGSEA. The CDR3 spans 16 residues. The DNA of the CDR3 is TGCAGCGTTGGAGGCACAGGGGGTTGGAACACCGGGGAGCTGTTTTTT. Its translation: CSVGGTGGWNTGELFF.

The V gene is TRBV19, the J gene TRBJ1-5; D not certain. Germline CDR1 and CDR2: LNHDA and SQIVND (reference sequence). Trimming stripped 7 bases from V and 2 bases from J, with 9 bases between. There are 13 residues in the CDR3. CDR3: CASTSGGNQPQHF. CDR3 sequence (DNA): TGTGCCAGTACATCCGGAGGCAATCAGCCCCAGCATTTT.

V gene TRBV18 combines with J gene TRBJ2-7, with 9 bases that match TRBD2. The CDR3 has 14 residues. J was trimmed by 2 bases and V by 3 bases; bases with no gene match: 2. Per the germline V gene, CDR1 is KGHSH and CDR2 is LQKENI. In DNA, the CDR3 is TGTGCCAGCTCACCGCTAGCGGGGACCTACGAGCAGTACTTC. It specifies CASSPLAGTYEQYF.

The CDR3 protein is CASSETGYEQYF. The DNA of the CDR3 is TGTGCCAGCTCAGAGACAGGGTACGAGCAGTACTTC. V is TRBV18 and J is TRBJ2-7; 7 bases are shared with TRBD1. This CDR3 is 12 amino acids long. Germline CDR1 is KGHSH and CDR2 is LQKENI. Germline trimming cut 5 bases from V and 4 bases from J; bases unmatched to any gene: 2.

This clone has only one observation. The V call is TRBV5-1, the J call TRBJ2-7; 8 bases line up with TRBD1. V dropped 2 bases and J dropped 1; count of bases not matched to a gene: 5. Germline V lookup: CDR1 SGHRS, CDR2 YFSETQ. The CDR3 is made up of 15 amino acids. CDR3 residues: CASSFGTGGSYEQYF. CDR3 DNA sequence: TGCGCCAGCAGCTTTGGGACAGGAGGGTCCTACGAGCAGTACTTC.

This chain links TRBV29-1 with TRBJ2-1; D unresolved. The CDR3 runs 18 residues. V shed 1 base and J shed 2 bases, with 21 bases lying between them. The V gene's germline CDR1 is SQVTM and CDR2 ANQGSEA. The CDR3 DNA reads as TGCAGCGTTGAAGCCTCTGAAACATCGCCTTCTCCCTACAATGAGCAGTTCTTC. Translating it yields CSVEASETSPSPYNEQFF.